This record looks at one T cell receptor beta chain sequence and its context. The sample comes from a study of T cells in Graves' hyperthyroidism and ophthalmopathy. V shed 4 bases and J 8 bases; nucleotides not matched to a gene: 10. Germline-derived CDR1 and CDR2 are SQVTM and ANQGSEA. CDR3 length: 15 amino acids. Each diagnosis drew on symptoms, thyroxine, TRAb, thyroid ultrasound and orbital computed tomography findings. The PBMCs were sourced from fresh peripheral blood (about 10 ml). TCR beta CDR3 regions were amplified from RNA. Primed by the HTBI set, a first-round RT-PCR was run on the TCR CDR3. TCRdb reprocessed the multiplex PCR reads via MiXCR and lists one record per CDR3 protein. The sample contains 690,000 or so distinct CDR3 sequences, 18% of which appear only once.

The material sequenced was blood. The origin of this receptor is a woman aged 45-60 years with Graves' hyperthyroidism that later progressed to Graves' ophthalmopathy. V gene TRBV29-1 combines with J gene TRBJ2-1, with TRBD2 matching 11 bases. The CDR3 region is CSVVLLAGAGDEQFF. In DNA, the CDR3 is TGCAGCGTTGTGCTACTAGCGGGGGCCGGGGATGAGCAGTTCTTC.